The source of this TCR beta chain is a study of cytomegalovirus exposure and HLA in healthy donors. The study, taken as a whole, reports: By a later analysis, the bulk of CMV-associated TCR beta chains appeared HLA-restricted. Fewer N-insertions (relative to the approximately 700-donor mean) were reportedly seen in an Asian-associated ancestry cluster in a later analysis. The authors assumed roughly uniform sequencing depth across donors for presence/absence analyses.

The PCR had 60 Vbeta and 13 Jbeta primers. Sequenced by immunoSEQ multiplex PCR; TCRdb stores in-frame clones only, minus some. The sample includes about 130,000 clones, approximately 77% of them seen just once. Germline values: CDR1 SQVTM, CDR2 ANQGSEA. After removal of 4 bases from V and 1 base from J, the junction contained 10 bases not matched to a gene. There are 16 residues in the CDR3. A note on this clone: Its cognate antigen is unknown.

This chain joins TRBV29-1 and TRBJ1-1, with TRBD1 identical over 9 bases. Sequencing input: PBMCs. This TCR was sampled from a man aged 25 to 45 in good health and CMV-seronegative. CDR3 nucleotides: TGCAGCGTTGCCGGGACAGGGTATGAGGGGAACACTGAAGCTTTCTTT. Amino acid sequence: CSVAGTGYEGNTEAFF.